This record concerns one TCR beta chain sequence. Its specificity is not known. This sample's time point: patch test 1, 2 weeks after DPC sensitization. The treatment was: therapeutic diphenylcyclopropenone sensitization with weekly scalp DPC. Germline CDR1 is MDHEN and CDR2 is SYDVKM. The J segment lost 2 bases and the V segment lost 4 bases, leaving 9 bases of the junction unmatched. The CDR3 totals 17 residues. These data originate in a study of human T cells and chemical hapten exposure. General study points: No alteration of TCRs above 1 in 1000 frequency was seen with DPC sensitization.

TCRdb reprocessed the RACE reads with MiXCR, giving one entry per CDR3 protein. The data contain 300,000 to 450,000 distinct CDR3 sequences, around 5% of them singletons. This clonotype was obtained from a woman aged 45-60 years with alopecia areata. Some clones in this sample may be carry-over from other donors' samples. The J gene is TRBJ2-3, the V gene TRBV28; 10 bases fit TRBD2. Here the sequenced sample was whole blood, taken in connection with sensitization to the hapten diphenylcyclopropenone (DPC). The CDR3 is CASSSKREGLSTDTQYF. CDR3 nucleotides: TGTGCCAGCAGTTCAAAGCGGGAGGGCCTTTCCACAGATACGCAGTATTTT.